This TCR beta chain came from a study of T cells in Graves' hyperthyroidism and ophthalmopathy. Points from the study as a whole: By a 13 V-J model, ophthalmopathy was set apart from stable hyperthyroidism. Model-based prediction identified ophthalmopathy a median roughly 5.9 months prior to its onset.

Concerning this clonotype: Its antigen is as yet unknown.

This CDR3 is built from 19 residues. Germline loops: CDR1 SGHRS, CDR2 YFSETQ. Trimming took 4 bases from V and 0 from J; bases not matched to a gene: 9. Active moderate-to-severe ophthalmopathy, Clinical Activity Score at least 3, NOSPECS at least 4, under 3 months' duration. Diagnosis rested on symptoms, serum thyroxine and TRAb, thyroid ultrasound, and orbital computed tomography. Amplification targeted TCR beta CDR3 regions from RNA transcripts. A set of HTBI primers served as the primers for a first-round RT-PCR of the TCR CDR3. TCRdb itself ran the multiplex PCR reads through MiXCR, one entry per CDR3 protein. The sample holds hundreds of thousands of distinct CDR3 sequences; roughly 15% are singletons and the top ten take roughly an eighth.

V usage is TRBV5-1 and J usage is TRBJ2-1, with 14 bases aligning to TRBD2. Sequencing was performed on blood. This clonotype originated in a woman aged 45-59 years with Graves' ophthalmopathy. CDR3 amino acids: CASSRRTSGRKSSYNEQFF. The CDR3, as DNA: TGCGCCAGCAGCCGCCGGACTAGCGGGAGGAAAAGCTCCTACAATGAGCAGTTCTTC.